The clone carrying this T cell receptor (beta chain) was detected a few times. Its specificity is not known. V was shortened by 0 bases and J by 0 bases, with 10 bases between the two germline ends. The CDR3 runs 17 residues. Germline V gives CDR1 SGHKS, CDR2 YYEKEE (reference sequence). These data originate in a study of T cell responses to AZD1222 COVID-19 vaccine. The method was immunoSEQ multiplex PCR; TCRdb's version includes in-frame clones alone and lacks a portion of them. The repertoire holds fewer than 150,000 clones, with around 84% as singletons. Study-level points and caveats: The donors showed a predominance of white British ancestry and of females, with possible underestimation of clonal diversity. Repertoires were obtained only post-peak T cell response. Nearly half of unique spike-specific TCRs reportedly avoided B.1.351 and B.1.1.7 mutated regions.

Specimen: peripheral blood, collected 28 days after the second AZD1222 dose. This chain uses TRBV5-5 with TRBJ1-6; D remains ambiguous. The clonotype originates from an adult who received the AZD1222 COVID-19 vaccine. The CDR3 bases are TGTGCCAGCAGCTTGGCTCCCCCGAACTCCTATAATTCACCCCTCCACTTT. This gives the protein CASSLAPPNSYNSPLHF.